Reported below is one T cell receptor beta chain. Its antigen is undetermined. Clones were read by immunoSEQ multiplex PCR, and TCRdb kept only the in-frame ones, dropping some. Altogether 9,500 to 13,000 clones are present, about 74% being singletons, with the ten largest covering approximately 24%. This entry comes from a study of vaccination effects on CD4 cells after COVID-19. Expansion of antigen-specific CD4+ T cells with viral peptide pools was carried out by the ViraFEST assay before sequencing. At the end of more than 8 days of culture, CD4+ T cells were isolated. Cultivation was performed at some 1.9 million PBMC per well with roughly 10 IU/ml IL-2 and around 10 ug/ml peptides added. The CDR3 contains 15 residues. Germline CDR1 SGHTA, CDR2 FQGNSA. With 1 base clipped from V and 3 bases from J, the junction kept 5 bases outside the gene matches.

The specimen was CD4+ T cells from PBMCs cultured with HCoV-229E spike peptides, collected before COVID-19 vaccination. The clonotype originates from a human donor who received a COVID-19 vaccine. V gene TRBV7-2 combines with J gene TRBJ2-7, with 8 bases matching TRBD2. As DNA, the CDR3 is TGTGCCAGCAGCTTAGTTGTAGCGGGAATCTACGAGCAGTACTTC. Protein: CASSLVVAGIYEQYF. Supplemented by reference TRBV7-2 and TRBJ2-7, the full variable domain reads GAGVSQSPSNKVTEKGKDVELRCDPISGHTALYWYRQSLGQGLEFLIYFQGNSAPDKSGLPSDRFSAERTGGSVSTLTIQRTQQEDSAVYLCASSLVVAGIYEQYFGPGTRLTVT.